These 20 T cell receptor beta chains came from one sample sequenced in a study of OX40 agonist ivuxolimab in advanced cancers. Generated by immunoSEQ multiplex PCR, the TCRdb table keeps only in-frame clones and is missing some. The sample shows roughly 54,000 clones, 80% to 90% of them seen only once. The material sequenced was CD4+ or CD8+ T cells sorted from blood, taken in a trial of the OX40 agonist ivuxolimab. These receptors originate from an adult with an advanced solid tumor such as melanoma, head and neck, liver or kidney cancer.

The rearrangement uses TRBV11-2 and TRBJ1-3, with no clear D. The CDR3 is 13 residues long. Germline assignment: CDR1 SGHAT and CDR2 FQNNGV. Trimming shortened V by 0 bases and J by 4 bases, and 4 bases separated the two germline ends. The CDR3, as DNA: TGTGCCAGCAGCTTAGAGGCAGGAAACACCATATATTTT. It encodes CASSLEAGNTIYF.

This rearrangement joins TRBV7-9 to TRBJ1-6; TRBD1 might be the D (6 bases). The CDR3 sequence is 14 residues long. Trimming shortened V by 5 bases and J by 6 bases, and 11 bases separated the two germline ends. The germline gives CDR1 SEHNR, CDR2 FQNEAQ (reference sequence). CDR3 sequence reads: CASSLDSFNSPLHF. The DNA for the CDR3 is TGTGCCAGCAGCCTGGACAGCTTTAATTCACCCCTCCACTTT. The complete variable domain, with remaining parts taken from reference TRBV7-9 and TRBJ1-6, reads DTGVSQNPRHKITKRGQNVTFRCDPISEHNRLYWYRQTLGQGPEFLTYFQNEAQLEKSRLLSDRFSAERPKGSFSTLEIQRTEQGDSAMYLCASSLDSFNSPLHFGNGTRLTVT.

The chain is built from TRBV19 and TRBJ1-3; the D gene is possibly TRBD1 (6 bases). The germline V gene has CDR1 LNHDA and CDR2 SQIVND (reference sequence). V lost 6 bases to trimming and J lost 3 bases, with 12 bases between them. This CDR3 has 14 amino acids. Written as DNA, the CDR3 is TGTGCCAGTAGCGCAGGGGTCGGTGGAAACACCATATATTTT. It yields the protein CASSAGVGGNTIYF.

This chain uses TRBV5-4 with TRBJ2-5; 8 nucleotides align to TRBD2. Trimming took 3 bases from V and 5 from J; bases not matched to a gene: 6. The CDR3 covers 14 residues. Germline-derived CDR1 and CDR2 are SGHNT and YYREEE (reference sequence). The CDR3 is CASSSGGTGETQYF. The CDR3, as DNA: TGTGCCAGCAGCTCGGGGGGGACCGGGGAGACCCAGTACTTC.

This chain uses TRBV2 with TRBJ2-2; D perhaps matches TRBD2 (6 bases). V was trimmed by 6 bases and J by 7 bases, leaving 18 bases between them. The CDR3 is made up of 15 amino acids. Germline lookup yields CDR1 SNHLY and CDR2 FYNNEI. This chain's CDR3 is CASRWEGQGGGELFF. As DNA, the CDR3 is TGTGCCAGCAGATGGGAAGGGCAGGGAGGCGGGGAGCTGTTTTTT.

The chain has TRBV7-3 and TRBJ2-5; 7 positions match TRBD1. CDR1 and CDR2 from the germline V gene are SGHTA and FQGTGA. V lost 5 bases, J lost 5 bases, and 8 bases stayed unmatched. This CDR3 has 14 residues. The CDR3 protein is CASSPMDRRETQYF. CDR3 nucleotide sequence: TGTGCCAGCAGCCCAATGGACAGGCGGGAGACCCAGTACTTC.

The chain joins TRBV10-3 to TRBJ1-2; 10 positions agree with TRBD1. CDR1 and CDR2 from the germline V gene are ENHRY and SYGVKD. The CDR3 sequence is 15 residues long. With V trimmed by 4 bases and J by 2 bases, 4 bases remained unmatched. The DNA of the CDR3 is TGTGCCATCAGTGGACAGGGGGCGCAAAACTATGGCTACACCTTC. It codes for CAISGQGAQNYGYTF.

This chain links TRBV5-4 with TRBJ2-3; 9 bases line up with TRBD1. This CDR3 contains 14 residues. Germline loops: CDR1 SGHNT, CDR2 YYREEE (reference sequence). After removal of 5 bases from V and 5 bases from J, the junction contained 6 bases not matched to a gene. The CDR3 sequence: CASRSQGALDTQYF. CDR3 coding DNA: TGTGCCAGCAGATCACAGGGGGCATTAGATACGCAGTATTTT.

CDR3 nucleotide sequence: TGTGCCAGCAGTCAAGGGATCAGCAATCAGCCCCAGCATTTT. Its translation is CASSQGISNQPQHF. The rearrangement joins TRBV6-5 to TRBJ1-5; the D is unclear. Trimming removed 5 bases from V and 1 base from J, with 9 bases in between. Germline CDR1 is MNHEY and CDR2 is SVGAGI. The CDR3 totals 14 residues.

This chain connects TRBV7-9 to TRBJ2-1; 14 bases align to TRBD2. Germline trimming cut 1 base from V and 8 bases from J; bases unmatched to any gene: 4. In germline, CDR1 is SEHNR, CDR2 FQNEAQ (reference sequence). The CDR3 consists of 16 residues. CDR3 in amino acids: CASSLEGTSGSHEQFF. Written as DNA, the CDR3 is TGTGCCAGCAGCTTAGAGGGGACTAGCGGGAGTCATGAGCAGTTCTTC.

The J gene is TRBJ2-6, the V gene TRBV5-8; perhaps TRBD2 as D (6 bases). The length of the CDR3 is 17 residues. V was cut by 4 bases and J by 2 bases, with 16 bases left in between. CDR1 is SGHTS and CDR2 is YDEGEE in the germline V gene. The CDR3 region has the DNA TGTGCCAGCAGCCGACTAGTTCTCGACGCTGGGGCCAACGTCCTGACTTTC. Amino acids: CASSRLVLDAGANVLTF.

This sequence joins TRBV9 and TRBJ2-3; D is uncertain. The V gene lost 0 bases and the J gene lost 5 bases, with 7 bases spanning the gap. CDR3 size: 13 residues. Germline V gives CDR1 SGDLS, CDR2 YYNGEE. The DNA of the CDR3 is TGTGCCAGCAGCGTAGAGGGTATAGATACGCAGTATTTT. It is translated as CASSVEGIDTQYF.

The chain carries TRBV5-8 and TRBJ2-5; 13 bases are a match to TRBD2. This CDR3 is 15 amino acids long. V gave up 4 bases and J gave up 4 bases; unmatched junction bases: 4. CDR1 and CDR2 from the germline V gene are SGHTS and YDEGEE. CDR3 sequence (DNA): TGTGCCAGCAGCCGCTGGACTAGCGGGGGAGAGACCCAGTACTTC. Protein product: CASSRWTSGGETQYF. The whole variable domain, filled in from reference TRBV5-8 and TRBJ2-5, reads EAGVTQSPTHLIKTRGQQATLRCSPISGHTSVYWYQQALGLGLQFLLWYDEGEERNRGNFPPRFSGRQFPNYSSELNVNALELEDSALYLCASSRWTSGGETQYFGPGTRLLVL.

This clone appeared a single time. The genes are TRBV28 and TRBJ2-7; no clear D gene. This CDR3 region has 11 residues. Trimming pared 6 bases from V and 4 bases from J, leaving 7 bases between. CDR1 MDHEN and CDR2 SYDVKM come from the germline V gene. The CDR3: CASSSLYEQYF. The CDR3 nucleotides read TGTGCCAGCAGCTCTCTTTACGAGCAGTACTTC.

Concerning this clone: This sample includes further DNA sequences coding for the same CDR3. The chain links TRBV5-1 to TRBJ1-3; no definite D call. V lost 0 bases and J lost 4, with 14 bases in between. From germline, CDR1 is SGHRS and CDR2 YFSETQ. The CDR3 covers 16 residues. The DNA of the CDR3 is TGCGCCAGCAGCTTGGCCTCCGCAGCATCGGGAAACACCATATATTTT. This encodes CASSLASAASGNTIYF.

Only a few counts were recorded for this clone. The chain employs TRBV7-9 and TRBJ1-5; D ambiguous. Germline V CDR1 and CDR2: SEHNR, FQNEAQ (reference sequence). The CDR3 totals 12 residues. V gave up 1 base and J gave up 7 bases, with 5 bases separating them. CDR3 in DNA: TGTGCCAGCAGCTTAGAAGAACAGCCCCAGCATTTT. Translating gives CASSLEEQPQHF.

On this clone itself: This specimen includes other DNA sequences encoding the same CDR3. This chain links TRBV5-6 with TRBJ1-2; D is undetermined. V was cut by 3 bases and J by 1 base, with 16 bases left in between. Per the germline V gene, CDR1 is SGHDT and CDR2 is YYEEEE. The CDR3 has 16 residues. The CDR3 sequence: CASSSGWKESNYGYTF. The CDR3, as DNA: TGTGCCAGCAGCTCCGGATGGAAAGAAAGTAACTATGGCTACACCTTC.

The chain couples TRBV6-5 to TRBJ1-3; the D is unclear. Germline CDR1 and CDR2: MNHEY and SVGAGI. CDR3 length: 14 amino acids. The V gene lost 6 bases and the J gene lost 2 bases, with 11 bases spanning the gap. In DNA form, the CDR3 reads TGTGCCAGCAGCTCGAACTATGCTGGAAACACCATATATTTT. Encoded protein: CASSSNYAGNTIYF.

The rearrangement links TRBV10-3 to TRBJ1-1; TRBD1 matches 12 bases. Trimming removed 6 bases from V and 5 bases from J; junction bases left unmatched: 4. The CDR3 sequence is 14 residues long. CDR1 is ENHRY, CDR2 SYGVKD, per germline. The chain's CDR3 is CAIRGGQGATEAFF. As DNA, the CDR3 is TGTGCCATCAGGGGGGGACAGGGGGCGACTGAAGCTTTCTTT.

The chain uses TRBV2 and TRBJ2-5; 8 bases line up with TRBD2. The CDR3 is 15 amino acids. Germline V gives CDR1 SNHLY, CDR2 FYNNEI. The V gene end was trimmed by 3 bases and the J gene end by 7 bases; junction bases not matched to a gene: 10. The CDR3 loop is CASSDFSGALGTQYF. As DNA, the CDR3 is TGTGCCAGCAGTGATTTTAGCGGGGCCTTGGGGACCCAGTACTTC. The full variable domain, rest sourced from reference TRBV2 and TRBJ2-5, is EPEVTQTPSHQVTQMGQEVILRCVPISNHLYFYWYRQILGQKVEFLVSFYNNEISEKSEIFDDQFSVERPDGSNFTLKIRSTKLEDSAMYFCASSDFSGALGTQYFGPGTRLLVL.